The 7 T cell receptor beta chains below all came from one sample that was sequenced in a study of T cell responses to AZD1222 COVID-19 vaccine. Profiled with immunoSEQ multiplex PCR; TCRdb holds only in-frame clones, not every one. The sample lists under 150,000 clones; around 88% were seen once. The starting material was peripheral blood, obtained on day 0 of AZD1222 vaccination. All receptors derive from an adult in good health.

The rearrangement uses TRBV7-2 and TRBJ1-5; D uncertain. Trimming removed 1 base from V and 2 bases from J, with 12 bases in between. Germline V gene data show CDR1 as SGHTA and CDR2 as FQGNSA. This CDR3 spans 16 amino acids. The CDR3 DNA reads as TGTGCCAGCAGCTTAGAGGGAGGGTGGGGCAATCAGCCCCAGCATTTT. This codes for CASSLEGGWGNQPQHF.

The sample holds a few counts of this clone. The chain uses TRBV7-2 and TRBJ2-7, with 8 bases aligning to TRBD2. The germline CDR1 and CDR2 sequences are SGHTA and FQGNSA. Trimming at V came to 5 bases and at J to 0 bases, leaving 15 bases not matched to a gene. The CDR3 is 18 amino acids. CDR3 region: CASSPKSRSGGSSYEQYF. The CDR3 nucleotides are TGTGCCAGCAGCCCTAAATCCCGGTCGGGGGGGAGCTCCTACGAGCAGTACTTC. Drawing the rest from reference TRBV7-2 and TRBJ2-7, the complete variable domain is GAGVSQSPSNKVTEKGKDVELRCDPISGHTALYWYRQSLGQGLEFLIYFQGNSAPDKSGLPSDRFSAERTGGSVSTLTIQRTQQEDSAVYLCASSPKSRSGGSSYEQYFGPGTRLTVT.

This rearrangement joins TRBV12-3 or TRBV12-4 to TRBJ1-3, with unresolved D. The CDR3 length is 13 residues. V lost 5 bases, J lost 4 bases, and 9 bases lay in between. In DNA form, the CDR3 reads TGTGCCAGCAGTCCCCCACACGGAAACACCATATATTTT. Residues: CASSPPHGNTIYF.

This rearrangement joins TRBV6-2 or TRBV6-3 to TRBJ1-4, with 8 positions matching TRBD1. Germline assignment: CDR1 MNHEY and CDR2 SVGEGT. The J segment lost 8 bases and the V segment lost 9 bases, leaving 11 bases of the junction unmatched. The CDR3 totals 14 residues. CDR3 nucleotide sequence: TGTGCCAGTAGTACAGGGGGTTCTTGGGAAAAACTGTTTTTT. Protein: CASSTGGSWEKLFF.

The V call is TRBV24-1, the J call TRBJ2-3; the D gene is possibly TRBD2 (6 bases). This CDR3 is built from 14 residues. Germline CDR1 reads KGHDR; CDR2 reads SFDVKD. Trimming removed 7 bases from V and 3 bases from J, with 13 bases in between. The DNA of the CDR3 is TGTGCCACCAGGCCGAGGGGAGGAACAGATACGCAGTATTTT. Its translation is CATRPRGGTDTQYF.

V is TRBV27 and J is TRBJ1-2, with 10 nucleotides matching TRBD1. The V gene's germline CDR1 is MNHEY and CDR2 SMNVEV (reference sequence). V gave up 2 bases and J gave up 8 bases; unmatched junction bases: 2. This CDR3 contains 13 residues. CDR3 protein: CASSLRDRGGYTF. The CDR3, as DNA: TGTGCCAGCAGTTTAAGGGACAGGGGAGGCTACACCTTC.

The chain couples TRBV4-3 to TRBJ2-1, with D unresolved. The CDR3 is 14 amino acids. Germline CDR1 reads LGHNA; CDR2 reads YSLEER. V was cut by 1 base and J by 5 bases, with 9 bases left in between. CDR3 protein: CASSQVSFDNEQFF. CDR3 in DNA: TGCGCCAGCAGCCAAGTTAGCTTTGACAATGAGCAGTTCTTC.